A selection of T cell receptor beta chains follows, all from one sample in a study of T-cell memory formation after mild COVID-19. Using its own MiXCR run on the 5' RACE reads, TCRdb lists one record per CDR3 protein. Among tens of thousands of distinct CDR3 sequences, about 14% were seen once, and the ten largest hold approximately 40%. Sequencing was done on a sample of PBMCs or a T cell subset sorted from them (not recorded which). The receptor set was obtained from a man aged 18-30 years who had mild COVID-19 (a few samples of this study predate the infection). Cell type and time point are not known. CDR3s include the opening cysteine and the closing phenylalanine or tryptophan. The D gene is left open where the match is weak. Where a row states a size, it is once, few, many or the class of an expanded clone; other rows omit it.

v_gene,j_gene,d_gene,abundance,CDR3aa,CDR3nt
TRBV11-2,TRBJ2-3,NA,NA,CASSGGTMGPDTQYF,TGTGCCAGCAGCGGCGGGACCATGGGTCCAGATACGCAGTATTTT
TRBV11-2,TRBJ2-5,TRBD1,NA,CASSLRDRVVETQYF,TGTGCCAGCAGCTTACGGGACAGGGTCGTGGAGACCCAGTACTTC
TRBV7-2,TRBJ1-1,NA,NA,CASSLASLSEAFF,TGTGCCAGCAGCTTAGCTTCCCTGTCTGAAGCTTTCTTT
TRBV27,TRBJ2-5,NA,few,CASRGSGLQETQYF,TGTGCCAGCCGAGGCAGCGGACTCCAAGAGACCCAGTACTTC
TRBV7-9,TRBJ2-1,NA,many,CASSLANNEQFF,TGTGCCAGCAGCTTAGCGAACAATGAGCAGTTCTTC
TRBV27,TRBJ1-1,TRBD1,NA,CASSTTTGYTEAFF,TGTGCCAGCAGTACGACGACAGGGTACACTGAAGCTTTCTTT
TRBV5-1,TRBJ2-3,TRBD1,NA,CASSEDRVRTDTQYF,TGCGCCAGCAGCGAGGACAGGGTGCGCACAGATACGCAGTATTTT
TRBV5-1,TRBJ2-1,NA,NA,CASSWSGSEQFF,TGCGCCAGCAGCTGGAGCGGCTCTGAGCAGTTCTTC
TRBV7-9,TRBJ1-4,TRBD1,few,CASSSPTGGSEKLFF,TGTGCCAGCAGCTCCCCGACAGGGGGCTCGGAAAAACTGTTTTTT
TRBV20-1,TRBJ2-1,TRBD1,NA,CSAPGQGGNEQFF,TGCAGTGCCCCGGGACAGGGCGGAAATGAGCAGTTCTTC
TRBV18,TRBJ2-5,NA,NA,CASSPGRRYQETQYF,TGTGCCAGCTCACCGGGACGGCGGTACCAAGAGACCCAGTACTTC
TRBV7-9,TRBJ2-7,TRBD1,NA,CASSPNPGQPYEQYF,TGTGCCAGCAGCCCTAACCCGGGACAGCCCTACGAGCAGTACTTC
TRBV6-5,TRBJ2-5,NA,NA,CASGWDRETQYF,TGTGCCAGCGGGTGGGATCGGGAGACCCAGTACTTC
TRBV4-2,TRBJ2-1,NA,many,CASSHSDEQFF,TGTGCCAGCAGCCATAGCGATGAGCAGTTCTTC
TRBV7-9,TRBJ1-1,NA,few,CASSSQGSGAFF,TGTGCCAGCAGCTCGCAGGGATCGGGAGCTTTCTTT
TRBV7-8,TRBJ2-3,TRBD2,few,CASSSLAGVTDTQYF,TGTGCCAGCAGCTCACTAGCGGGAGTCACAGATACGCAGTATTTT
TRBV4-3,TRBJ1-1,TRBD1,NA,CASSQDLSGGTEAFF,TGCGCCAGCAGCCAAGATCTTTCAGGGGGAACCGAAGCTTTCTTT
TRBV10-3,TRBJ2-3,NA,NA,CAISLGGGTDTQYF,TGTGCCATCAGTCTGGGGGGCGGCACAGATACGCAGTATTTT
TRBV28,TRBJ1-1,TRBD1,NA,CASSPQGAATEAFF,TGTGCCAGCAGCCCACAGGGGGCAGCCACTGAAGCTTTCTTT
TRBV7-8,TRBJ2-2,NA,many,CASSLGSGVNTGELFF,TGTGCCAGCAGCTTAGGCTCGGGGGTCAACACCGGGGAGCTGTTTTTT
TRBV19,TRBJ2-1,TRBD2,few,CASSSTSGDYNEQFF,TGTGCCAGTAGTTCGACTAGCGGGGACTACAATGAGCAGTTCTTC
TRBV6-2/TRBV6-3,TRBJ2-1,NA,few,CASRFLREQFF,TGTGCCAGCAGGTTCCTGCGTGAGCAGTTCTTC
TRBV12-3/TRBV12-4,TRBJ2-1,NA,NA,CASSLGQVFGEQFF,TGTGCCAGCAGTTTAGGACAGGTATTTGGTGAGCAGTTCTTC
TRBV4-1,TRBJ2-1,NA,NA,CASSQDGHNSYNEQFF,TGCGCCAGCAGCCAAGATGGGCACAACAGCTACAATGAGCAGTTCTTC